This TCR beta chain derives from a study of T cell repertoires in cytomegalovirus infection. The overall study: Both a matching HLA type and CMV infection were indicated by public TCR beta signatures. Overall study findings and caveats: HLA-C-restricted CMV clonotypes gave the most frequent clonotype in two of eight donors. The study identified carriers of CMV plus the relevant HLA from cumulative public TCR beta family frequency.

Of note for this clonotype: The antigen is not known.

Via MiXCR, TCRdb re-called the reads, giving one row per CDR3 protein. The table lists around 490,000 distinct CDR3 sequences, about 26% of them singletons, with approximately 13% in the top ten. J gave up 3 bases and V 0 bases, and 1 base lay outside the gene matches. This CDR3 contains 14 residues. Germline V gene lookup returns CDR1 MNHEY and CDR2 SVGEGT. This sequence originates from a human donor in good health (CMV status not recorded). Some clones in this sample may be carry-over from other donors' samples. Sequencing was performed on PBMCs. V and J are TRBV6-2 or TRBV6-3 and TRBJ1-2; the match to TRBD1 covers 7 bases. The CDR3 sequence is CASSYSGTDYGYTF. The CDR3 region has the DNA TGTGCCAGCAGTTACTCCGGGACAGACTATGGCTACACCTTC.